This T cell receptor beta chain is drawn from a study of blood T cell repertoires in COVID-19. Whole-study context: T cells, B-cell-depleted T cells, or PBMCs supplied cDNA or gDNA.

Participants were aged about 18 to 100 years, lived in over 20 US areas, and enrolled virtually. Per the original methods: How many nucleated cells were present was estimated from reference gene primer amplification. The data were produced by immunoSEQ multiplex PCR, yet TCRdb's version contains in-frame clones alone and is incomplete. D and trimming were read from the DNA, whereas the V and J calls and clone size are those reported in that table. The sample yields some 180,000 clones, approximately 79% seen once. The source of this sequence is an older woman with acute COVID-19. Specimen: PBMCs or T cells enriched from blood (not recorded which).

The CDR3 spells CASSPPGQTYYGYTF. DNA of the CDR3: TGTGCCAGCAGCCCTCCGGGACAGACCTACTATGGCTACACCTTC. The chain combines TRBV7-2 with TRBJ1-2; 7 bases align to TRBD1. J was trimmed by 3 bases and V by 5 bases; bases with no gene match: 9. This CDR3 contains 15 residues. Germline V gene data show CDR1 as SGHTA and CDR2 as FQGNSA.